This T cell receptor beta chain was captured by sequencing in a study of shared clonotypes between healthy human individuals. Germline CDR1 MGHDK, CDR2 SYGVNS. CDR3 length equals 15 residues. V lost 5 bases and J 8 bases, leaving 18 bases between the germline ends. Assay used: immunoSEQ multiplex PCR; TCRdb lists only in-frame clones, some missing. The sample yields roughly 2,300,000 clones, approximately 90% seen once. Specimen: naive CD4+ T cells from PBMCs. Subset noted: CD45RA+ positively selected. The receptor was isolated from a man younger than 35 in good health. Some clones in this sample may be carry-over from other donors' samples. This chain joins TRBV25-1 and TRBJ1-4; the D gene is possibly TRBD1 (5 bases). The CDR3 loop reads CASSRSRDLHEKLFF. The CDR3 nucleotides are TGTGCCAGCAGTAGGAGTCGGGACTTGCACGAAAAACTGTTTTTT.